This record concerns one T cell receptor beta chain sequence. This sample was taken from a study of low-dose radiotherapy and immunotherapy resistance in tumors. Priming of first-strand cDNA relied on TRAV- and TRBV-specific primers (covering alpha and beta chains). TCRs were amplified for roughly 20 PCR cycles with a constant-region primer and V-primer adapter. From the reads, TCRdb called clonotypes with MiXCR, one entry per CDR3 protein. The sample lists 100,000 or so distinct CDR3 sequences; 9.4% were seen once. The CDR3 is 13 residues long. V dropped 6 bases and J dropped 4; count of bases not matched to a gene: 4. The time point was: before trial treatment.

The sample was PBMCs, taken before treatment. The receptor was isolated from a male donor with prostate cancer. V usage is TRBV12-3 or TRBV12-4 and J usage is TRBJ1-1; 8 nucleotides agree with TRBD1. The CDR3 region has the DNA TGTGCCAGCAGATTTACAGGGGGCACTGAAGCTTTCTTT. Its protein is CASRFTGGTEAFF.